A selection of T cell receptor beta chains follows, all from one sample in a study of CD8 T cells in Susac syndrome. TCRdb used MiXCR to reprocess the immunoSEQ multiplex PCR reads, holding one entry per CDR3 protein. The data show about 80,000 distinct CDR3 sequences, about 96% seen once. The source material was CD8+ T cells from PBMCs. These receptors all come from a human donor with Susac syndrome. Each CDR3 is given without its conserved first and last residue.

TRBJ2-2 TRBV6-5 ASSYSHSRGETGELF
TRBJ2-7 TRBV5-1 ASSWGTGPYEQY
TRBJ1-2 TRBV4-3 ASSQDLGGLGYT
TRBJ1-2 TRBV20-1 SASGYARGDYGYT
TRBJ2-5 TRBV5-6 ASSLAMGEETQY
TRBJ2-1 TRBV30 AWILAGANEQF
TRBJ2-1 TRBV12-3/TRBV12-4 ASSPGGGGRQF
TRBJ2-5 TRBV29-1 SVAGTGKTQY
TRBJ1-2 TRBV20-1 SARRLEDYGYT
TRBJ1-1 TRBV5-1 ASSLARTGNTEAF
TRBJ2-3 TRBV15 ATSRVVSRKVTDTQY
TRBJ2-3 TRBV7-9 ASHAGGGTDTQY
TRBJ2-3 TRBV20-1 SASGPQLAVSTDTQY
TRBJ2-1 TRBV13 ASSSSRAWQF
TRBJ1-1 TRBV9 ASSVVEYSEAF
TRBJ1-4 TRBV6-5 ASSQGHLSEKLF
TRBJ2-1 TRBV6-2/TRBV6-3 ASSSWDSMSNEQF
TRBJ1-1 TRBV19 ASSIPRQRNTEAF
TRBJ2-2 TRBV11-2 ASETRLAGNTGELF
TRBJ2-3 TRBV6-4 ATGRDTQY
TRBJ2-3 TRBV9 ASSGGLAGGIDTQY
TRBJ1-1 TRBV7-8 ASSLGALDTEAF
TRBJ2-2 TRBV5-4 ASSFLGGAHRELF
TRBJ2-7 TRBV11-2 ASSFLQSTYEQY
TRBJ1-6 TRBV9 ASSVGGSPLH
TRBJ2-1 TRBV28 ASNPGTAKYNEQF
TRBJ1-1 TRBV29-1 SAKWDLNTEAF
TRBJ2-1 TRBV4-3 ASSQVPRVYDEQF
TRBJ2-2 TRBV20-1 SARDQRDRVPRYENTGELF
TRBJ2-1 TRBV11-2 ASSPGHEQF
TRBJ2-3 TRBV6-2/TRBV6-3 ASMGSRYTDTQY
TRBJ2-3 TRBV20-1 SARPLEGLALPHTQY
TRBJ2-2 TRBV7-3 ASSLGLAGDGELF
TRBJ1-1 TRBV23-1 ATPQGRPTNTEAF
TRBJ2-7 TRBV20-1 SARLLREGVNEQY
TRBJ2-3 TRBV6-6 ASSPTPVREY
TRBJ2-5 TRBV6-5 ASSYYRTGRDSETQY
TRBJ2-5 TRBV11-2 ASSLGWYQETQY
TRBJ1-1 TRBV20-1 SASSGGFTEAF
TRBJ2-1 TRBV28 ASSPASTGEPYNEQF
TRBJ2-1 TRBV11-2 ASSLGTSGIPQF
TRBJ2-6 TRBV7-9 ASSSPTGSGANVLT